A selection of T cell receptor beta chains follows, all from one sample in a study of blood T cells in healthy people across ages. Via MiXCR, TCRdb re-called the 5' RACE reads, giving one row per CDR3 protein. In the table there are 700,000 to 900,000 distinct CDR3 sequences, about a quarter of which are singletons. This sample was shared with a second study, whose subject was T cells of mothers and their children.

Sequenced material: blood. The receptors come from a boy under 18 in good health. CDR3s include the opening cysteine and the closing phenylalanine or tryptophan.

length: 16; J: TRBJ2-4; V: TRBV4-2; CDR3: CASSQENSRAKNIQYF
length: 15; J: TRBJ2-7; V: TRBV7-2; CDR3: CASSLEGGQGGEQYF
length: 13; J: TRBJ2-1; V: TRBV10-3; CDR3: CAIGKGDYNEQFF
length: 14; J: TRBJ2-5; V: TRBV27; CDR3: CASSIAGRGETQYF
length: 15; J: TRBJ2-1; V: TRBV5-1; CDR3: CASSSGGPNYNEQFF
length: 15; J: NA; V: TRBV12-3/TRBV12-4; CDR3: CASSGIAGGTYEQYF
length: 12; J: TRBJ2-1; V: TRBV7-2; CDR3: CASSFLASEQFF
length: 12; J: TRBJ2-5; V: TRBV12-3/TRBV12-4; CDR3: CASSSPRTGVLF
length: 14; J: TRBJ1-4; V: TRBV20-1; CDR3: CSASVGAANEKLFF
length: 17; J: TRBJ1-4; V: TRBV6-5; CDR3: CASSYSTYRDEEEKLFF
length: 16; J: TRBJ2-1; V: TRBV7-9; CDR3: CASSSETSGGANEQFF
length: 14; J: TRBJ2-7; V: TRBV28; CDR3: CATLGGQGSHEQYF
length: 14; J: TRBJ2-5; V: TRBV20-1; CDR3: CSARDWATQETQYF
length: 14; J: TRBJ2-3; V: TRBV9; CDR3: CASSPQDGPDTQYF
length: 14; J: TRBJ2-5; V: TRBV20-1; CDR3: CSARAPSGQETQYF
length: 16; J: TRBJ2-5; V: TRBV7-6; CDR3: CASSLHGGRPQETQYF
length: 15; J: TRBJ2-3; V: TRBV7-9; CDR3: CASSTEALWTDTQYF
length: 15; J: TRBJ2-2; V: TRBV5-1; CDR3: CASSLRGLGTGELFF
length: 15; J: TRBJ1-3; V: TRBV2; CDR3: CASSDPGDSGNTIYF
length: 15; J: TRBJ2-5; V: TRBV5-1; CDR3: CASSLGGGLRETQYF
length: 16; J: TRBJ1-3; V: TRBV9; CDR3: CASSVEGFSSGNTIYF
length: 12; J: TRBJ2-5; V: TRBV10-3; CDR3: CAIRNRAETQYF
length: 16; J: TRBJ2-5; V: TRBV2; CDR3: CASRRTSGTSQETQYF
length: 14; J: TRBJ2-7; V: TRBV29-1; CDR3: CSVEDQRPTYEQYF
length: 14; J: TRBJ2-3; V: TRBV12-3/TRBV12-4; CDR3: CASSLAGGQGTQYF
length: 15; J: TRBJ2-1; V: TRBV7-2; CDR3: CASSSQVSSYNEQFF
length: 18; J: TRBJ2-1; V: TRBV4-1; CDR3: CASSQLGLAGGPDNEQFF
length: 13; J: TRBJ1-2; V: TRBV5-1; CDR3: CASDSTDSYGYTF
length: 15; J: TRBJ1-6; V: TRBV3-1; CDR3: CASSQIRRNNSPLHF
length: 12; J: TRBJ2-7; V: TRBV10-1; CDR3: CASSDKNYEQYF
length: 14; J: TRBJ2-7; V: TRBV19; CDR3: CASSRTDQRYEQYF
length: 14; J: TRBJ2-7; V: TRBV6-6; CDR3: CASIGRDRPYEQYF
length: 19; J: TRBJ2-1; V: TRBV4-1; CDR3: CASSLGLAGAPSSYNEQFF
length: 16; J: TRBJ2-2; V: TRBV11-2; CDR3: CASSLGALANTGELFF
length: 14; J: TRBJ2-1; V: TRBV7-2; CDR3: CASSPLDLRNEQFF
length: 14; J: TRBJ2-1; V: TRBV19; CDR3: CASSIGTARSEQFF
length: 17; J: TRBJ2-5; V: TRBV13; CDR3: CASSFVSGGPHEETQYF
length: 15; J: TRBJ1-5; V: TRBV28; CDR3: CASSSLTGRNQPQHF
length: 13; J: TRBJ2-5; V: TRBV20-1; CDR3: CSAILAGPMTQYF
length: 15; J: TRBJ2-3; V: TRBV29-1; CDR3: CSASVVQRPADTQYF
length: 13; J: TRBJ2-2; V: TRBV7-9; CDR3: CASSSEPTGELFF
length: 18; J: TRBJ2-6; V: TRBV5-1; CDR3: CASSFLAGALGGANVLTF
length: 15; J: TRBJ2-1; V: TRBV6-6; CDR3: CASSDPPGGYNEQFF
length: 14; J: TRBJ2-2; V: TRBV3-1; CDR3: CASTPTSNTGELFF
length: 14; J: TRBJ2-3; V: TRBV20-1; CDR3: CSAGLALGTDTQYF
length: 18; J: TRBJ1-1; V: TRBV19; CDR3: CASTNPMWGRGGYTEAFF
length: 14; J: TRBJ2-5; V: TRBV7-6; CDR3: CASSLEDSQETQYF
length: 16; J: TRBJ2-2; V: TRBV7-7; CDR3: CASSYGVTVFPGELFF
length: 14; J: TRBJ2-5; V: TRBV6-5; CDR3: CASSYSLGGETQYF
length: 15; J: TRBJ2-2; V: TRBV10-2; CDR3: CASRGTVTPTGELFF
length: 15; J: NA; V: TRBV20-1; CDR3: CSARSAGGPYNEQFF
length: 14; J: NA; V: TRBV12-3/TRBV12-4; CDR3: CASSGQGPSYEQYF